These T cell receptor beta chains were read from a single sample in a study of shared clonotypes between healthy human individuals. Profiling relied on immunoSEQ multiplex PCR, and the TCRdb table lists in-frame clones only, not all of them. The sample carries approximately 1.4 million clones, approximately 98% recorded once. Sequencing input: naive CD4+ T cells sorted from blood. The receptors originated from a man aged 30 to 45 in good health. The CDR3 runs from the conserved cysteine through the conserved F or W. A D gene is named only where the DNA matches it firmly. Only part of the rows carry a size: once, few, many, or a class if the clone is expanded.

d_gene	v_gene	j_gene	abundance	CDR3nt	CDR3aa
.	TRBV7-9	TRBJ2-7	.	TGTGCCAGCAGCTTAGGAGCCTCGGGCACCGAGCAGTACTTC	CASSLGASGTEQYF
.	TRBV15	TRBJ2-5	once	TGTGCCACCAGTTCAGGGGACCAGTACCAAGAGACCCAGTACTTC	CATSSGDQYQETQYF
TRBD2	TRBV27	TRBJ2-1	.	TGTGCCAGCACACAAGCGGGGATCTACAATGAGCAGTTCTTC	CASTQAGIYNEQFF
TRBD1	TRBV18	TRBJ1-2	.	TGTGCCAGCTCACCACCCGGGACAGGGGGCGTTTCGTGGACCGTTCAGAGCTATGGCTACACCTTC	CASSPPGTGGVSWTVQSYGYTF
TRBD2	TRBV27	TRBJ2-7	.	TGTGCCAGCAGTATTAGCGGGAGCTATTACGAGCAGTACTTC	CASSISGSYYEQYF
.	TRBV14	TRBJ2-2	.	TGTGCCAGCAGCCCCATTGACCGCTTCGGGGAGCTGTTTTTT	CASSPIDRFGELFF
.	TRBV18	TRBJ1-1	.	TGTGCCAGCTCACTGGCCGGACAGTTTGACACTGAAGCTTTCTTT	CASSLAGQFDTEAFF
.	TRBV6-4	TRBJ2-5	.	TGTGCCAGCAGCCGGGAACGGGGAGAGACCCAGTACTTC	CASSRERGETQYF
.	TRBV5-1	TRBJ1-2	.	TGCGCCAGCAGCTCTTCAGGGTCTGGGAACTATGGCTACACCTTC	CASSSSGSGNYGYTF
TRBD2	TRBV29-1	TRBJ2-3	.	TGCAGCGTGGGAAAAGCGGGAGTTGGCACAGATACGCAGTATTTT	CSVGKAGVGTDTQYF
TRBD2	TRBV5-1	TRBJ2-5	.	TGCGCCAGCAGCCCGGGACTAGCGGGAGGGCATCACGAGACCCAGTACTTC	CASSPGLAGGHHETQYF
TRBD2	TRBV11-2	TRBJ2-6	once	TGTGCCAGCAGCTTACTAGCGGCCTTCTCTGGGGCCAACGTCCTGACTTTC	CASSLLAAFSGANVLTF
.	TRBV5-5	TRBJ2-2	.	TGTGCCAGCAGCTTGTTCGGGACAACGAACACCGGGGAGCTGTTTTTT	CASSLFGTTNTGELFF
.	TRBV5-1	TRBJ2-3	.	TGCGCCAGCAGCGGGAGCACAGATACGCAGTATTTT	CASSGSTDTQYF
TRBD1	TRBV28	TRBJ2-7	.	TGTGCCAGCAGTTTATGGACAGGGGGCGGGCCCTACGAGCAGTACTTC	CASSLWTGGGPYEQYF